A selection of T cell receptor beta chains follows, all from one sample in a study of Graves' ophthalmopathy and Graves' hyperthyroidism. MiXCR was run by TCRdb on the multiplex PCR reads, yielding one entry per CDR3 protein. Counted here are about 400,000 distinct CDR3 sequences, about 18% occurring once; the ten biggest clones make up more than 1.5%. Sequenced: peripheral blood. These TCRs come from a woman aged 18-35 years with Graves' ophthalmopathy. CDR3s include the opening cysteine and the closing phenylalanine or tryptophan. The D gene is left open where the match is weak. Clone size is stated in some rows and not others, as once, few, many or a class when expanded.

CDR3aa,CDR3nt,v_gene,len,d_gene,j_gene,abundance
CASSSRGYTGELFF,TGTGCCAGCAGTAGTAGGGGGTACACCGGGGAGCTGTTTTTT,TRBV6-5,14,-,TRBJ2-2,many
CASSLVAGVSETQYF,TGTGCCAGCAGCTTAGTTGCCGGGGTCTCCGAGACCCAGTACTTC,TRBV11-2,15,-,TRBJ2-5,many
CASSQRRGSYEQYF,TGTGCCAGCAGCCAGAGGAGGGGCTCCTACGAGCAGTACTTC,TRBV14,14,-,TRBJ2-7,many
CASSFRVSMGIQYF,TGTGCCAGCAGCTTTAGAGTATCCATGGGCATTCAGTACTTC,TRBV5-6,14,-,TRBJ2-4,-
CSARATGAQRAFF,TGCAGTGCTAGAGCAACAGGGGCCCAGAGGGCTTTCTTT,TRBV20-1,13,TRBD1,TRBJ1-1,many
CASSPTHDSYEQYF,TGTGCCAGCAGTCCCACCCACGACTCCTACGAGCAGTACTTC,TRBV6-1,14,-,TRBJ2-7,few
CSARQGGRETQYF,TGCAGTGCTAGACAGGGAGGCAGGGAGACCCAGTACTTC,TRBV20-1,13,-,TRBJ2-5,-
CASSYSFGKGYEQYF,TGTGCCAGCAGTTACTCTTTCGGCAAGGGCTACGAGCAGTACTTC,TRBV6-2/TRBV6-3,15,-,TRBJ2-7,many
CASSPPSSSGNTIYF,TGTGCCAGCTCACCACCGTCTAGCTCTGGAAACACCATATATTTT,TRBV18,15,-,TRBJ1-3,-
CASLDLGDPTEAFF,TGTGCCAGTCTGGATTTGGGGGATCCCACTGAAGCTTTCTTT,TRBV19,14,-,TRBJ1-1,many
CATSRDLSQNLAKNIQYF,TGTGCCACCAGCAGAGATCTGAGTCAAAATCTAGCCAAAAACATTCAGTACTTC,TRBV15,18,-,TRBJ2-4,many
CASRPLGPDLAKNIQYF,TGTGCCAGCAGACCCCTGGGGCCAGACCTAGCCAAAAACATTCAGTACTTC,TRBV7-2,17,-,TRBJ2-4,many
CASSVRGQSYEQYF,TGTGCCAGCAGTGTGAGAGGTCAGTCCTACGAGCAGTACTTC,TRBV2,14,-,TRBJ2-7,-
CASSLQGAGTKNIQYF,TGTGCCAGCAGCTTACAGGGTGCTGGGACCAAAAACATTCAGTACTTC,TRBV7-2,16,-,TRBJ2-4,many
CASSLSGGAGWTEAFF,TGTGCCAGCAGTTTATCGGGAGGGGCCGGGTGGACTGAAGCTTTCTTT,TRBV27,16,-,TRBJ1-1,many
CASSQGGHLNTEAFF,TGCGCCAGCAGCCAAGGAGGACACCTGAACACTGAAGCTTTCTTT,TRBV4-3,15,-,TRBJ1-1,many
CASSSPKEGKSPLHF,TGTGCCAGCAGCTCACCGAAGGAGGGGAAATCACCCCTCCACTTT,TRBV7-2,15,-,TRBJ1-6,many
CASSIRTGYRETQYF,TGTGCCAGCAGTATCCGGACAGGGTATAGGGAGACCCAGTACTTC,TRBV28,15,TRBD1,TRBJ2-5,many
CASSSWGTEAFF,TGTGCCAGCAGCTCCTGGGGGACTGAAGCTTTCTTT,TRBV11-2,12,-,TRBJ1-1,many
CASSSGNGQETQYF,TGTGCCAGCAGTTCCGGGAACGGCCAAGAGACCCAGTACTTC,TRBV28,14,-,TRBJ2-5,-
CASSVDPRQETQYF,TGTGCCAGCAGCGTAGACCCGCGGCAAGAGACCCAGTACTTC,TRBV9,14,-,TRBJ2-5,-
CASSYQGLAGGETQYF,TGTGCCAGCAGTTACCAGGGACTAGCGGGGGGAGAGACCCAGTACTTC,TRBV6-5,16,TRBD2,TRBJ2-5,many
CASGFLGHGNTIYF,TGTGCCAGCGGATTCTTGGGGCACGGAAACACCATATATTTT,TRBV12-3/TRBV12-4,14,-,TRBJ1-3,many
CSVEVQGGGKTEAFF,TGCAGCGTCGAGGTACAGGGCGGGGGTAAGACTGAAGCTTTCTTT,TRBV29-1,15,-,TRBJ1-1,many
CASQDSGATDTQYF,TGTGCCAGTCAGGATAGCGGTGCCACAGATACGCAGTATTTT,TRBV6-1,14,-,TRBJ2-3,many
CASTRRGALASPLHF,TGTGCCAGCACCCGCCGGGGGGCCCTGGCTTCACCCCTCCACTTT,TRBV6-1,15,-,TRBJ1-6,-
CASSEFQESTNSPLHF,TGTGCCAGTAGTGAGTTCCAGGAGAGTACTAATTCACCCCTCCACTTT,TRBV19,16,-,TRBJ1-6,many
CASSGPKTNTGELFF,TGCGCCAGCAGTGGCCCGAAAACGAACACCGGGGAGCTGTTTTTT,TRBV10-1,15,-,TRBJ2-2,many